A single sample gave rise to the 4 T cell receptor beta chains below, sequenced in a study of cytomegalovirus exposure and HLA in healthy donors. Amplification used 60 Vbeta primers and 13 Jbeta primers. The data were produced by immunoSEQ multiplex PCR, yet TCRdb's version contains in-frame clones alone and is incomplete. The table lists some 100,000 clones, approximately 88% of them singletons. The sequencing input was PBMCs. The receptors here all came from a man in his late teens or twenties in good health and CMV-seronegative.

This clone has just one count. The chain is built from TRBV6-1 and TRBJ2-7; D is perhaps TRBD2 (5 bases). Per germline, CDR1 MNHNS and CDR2 SASEGT. Trimming took 3 bases from V and 4 from J, leaving 10 bases between them. CDR3 length: 13 residues. The CDR3 spells CASSEGSSYEQYF. In DNA, the CDR3 is TGTGCCAGCAGTGAGGGGAGTAGTTACGAGCAGTACTTC.

This rearrangement joins TRBV7-9 to TRBJ1-1; D perhaps matches TRBD1 (5 bases). Trimming left V 5 bases short and J 5 bases short, with 18 bases between. Germline CDR1 SEHNR, CDR2 FQNEAQ (reference sequence). The CDR3 is made up of 15 amino acids. CDR3 DNA: TGTGCCAGCAGCCTTTCAGGGCCCTCAAGTACTGAAGCTTTCTTT. Protein sequence: CASSLSGPSSTEAFF.

The V and J genes are TRBV5-1 and TRBJ1-6; TRBD1 agrees at 7 bases. V shed 2 bases, J shed 6 bases, and the junction held 8 bases outside the gene matches. Looked up from germline, CDR1 is SGHRS and CDR2 is YFSETQ. This CDR3 spans 16 amino acids. The CDR3 reads CASSLAGGVRNSPLHF. The CDR3 DNA reads TGCGCCAGCAGCTTAGCAGGGGGTGTGCGTAATTCACCCCTCCACTTT.

V usage is TRBV7-8 and J usage is TRBJ1-2; unclear D gene. V lost 5 bases and J 0 bases, leaving 13 bases between the germline ends. The length of the CDR3 is 15 residues. Germline CDR1 is SGHVS and CDR2 is FQNEAQ. The CDR3 bases are TGTGCCAGCAGCCTTCTCAGTAAATCTAACTATGGCTACACCTTC. Translating gives CASSLLSKSNYGYTF. Full variable domain (missing parts from reference TRBV7-8 and TRBJ1-2): GAGVSQSPRYKVAKRGQDVALRCDPISGHVSLFWYQQALGQGPEFLTYFQNEAQLDKSGLPSDRFFAERPEGSVSTLKIQRTQQEDSAVYLCASSLLSKSNYGYTFGSGTRLTVV.